A single sample is the source of the 16 T cell receptor beta chains below, sequenced in a study of blood T cell repertoires in COVID-19. Assay: immunoSEQ multiplex PCR; the TCRdb copy retains only in-frame clones and omits some. The sample has about 190,000 clones, around 87% seen once. The sequenced material came from peripheral blood. These receptors all come from a man in his forties with active or convalescent COVID-19.

This clone has just one count. V usage is TRBV9 and J usage is TRBJ1-2, with D perhaps matching TRBD1 (5 bases). The CDR3 sequence is 13 residues long. Germline CDR1 reads SGDLS; CDR2 reads YYNGEE. Trimming took 6 bases from V and 6 from J, leaving 15 bases between them. CDR3 residues: CASNSRGEDGYTF. For the CDR3, the DNA is TGTGCCAGCAACTCCAGAGGGGAGGATGGCTACACCTTC.

Notes on this clone: At one end, the junction sequence differs from germline, possibly due to a read error. The V gene is TRBV7-7, the J gene TRBJ2-3, with 10 bases fitting TRBD1. CDR1 is SSHAT, CDR2 FNYEAQ, per germline (reference sequence). The CDR3 length is 15 residues. The CDR3 region has the DNA TGTGCTAGCAGCTTGGGACAGGGGCGCACAGATACGCAGTATTTT. Protein product: CASSLGQGRTDTQYF.

In this sample, this clone turned up a few times. The rearrangement links TRBV9 to TRBJ2-1, with TRBD2 matching over 8 bases. CDR3 length: 14 residues. The J segment lost 10 bases and the V segment lost 2 bases, leaving 8 bases of the junction unmatched. Per the germline V gene, CDR1 is SGDLS and CDR2 is YYNGEE. The CDR3 protein is CASSVGTRVREQFF. For the CDR3, the DNA is TGTGCCAGCAGCGTGGGGACTAGGGTCCGCGAGCAGTTCTTC.

This sequence joins TRBV19 and TRBJ1-6; 11 bases line up with TRBD1. V dropped 5 bases and J dropped 0; count of bases not matched to a gene: 6. CDR1 is LNHDA, CDR2 SQIVND, per germline (reference sequence). The CDR3 consists of 18 residues. The CDR3 region is CASSGGQGASSYNSPLHF. The CDR3 bases are TGTGCCAGTAGTGGCGGACAGGGGGCCAGCTCCTATAATTCACCCCTCCACTTT. Combining the CDR3 with reference TRBV19 and TRBJ1-6 gives the whole variable domain DGGITQSPKYLFRKEGQNVTLSCEQNLNHDAMYWYRQDPGQGLRLIYYSQIVNDFQKGDIAEGYSVSREKKESFPLTVTSAQKNPTAFYLCASSGGQGASSYNSPLHFGNGTRLTVT.

As DNA, the CDR3 is TGTGCCAGCAGTGAATCCCCTGGCTTCTATGGCTACACCTTC. It codes for CASSESPGFYGYTF. The chain couples TRBV6-1 to TRBJ1-2; D unresolved. Per germline, CDR1 MNHNS and CDR2 SASEGT. Trimming shortened V by 2 bases and J by 4 bases, and 11 bases separated the two germline ends. The CDR3 contains 14 residues.

The chain recombines TRBV27 with TRBJ2-1, with TRBD1 matching 8 bases. V shed 0 bases, J shed 3 bases, and the junction held 4 bases outside the gene matches. The CDR3 covers 16 residues. CDR1 and CDR2 (germline): MNHEY, SMNVEV (reference sequence). The CDR3 bases are TGTGCCAGCAGTTTATCACAGGGGGAAGGCTACAATGAGCAGTTCTTC. Residues: CASSLSQGEGYNEQFF.

The V and J genes are TRBV28 and TRBJ1-1; unclear D gene. CDR1 MDHEN and CDR2 SYDVKM come from the germline V gene. The V end was cut by 3 bases, the J end by 0 bases, with 8 bases between. This CDR3 comprises 14 residues. The CDR3: CASSLATLNTEAFF. Written as DNA, the CDR3 is TGTGCCAGCAGTTTGGCCACCTTGAACACTGAAGCTTTCTTT.

The genes are TRBV7-2 and TRBJ2-1; TRBD2 aligns across 14 bases. CDR3 length: 18 residues. The V segment lost 5 bases and the J segment 0 bases; nucleotides outside the gene matches: 6. Germline CDR1 is SGHTA and CDR2 is FQGNSA. The CDR3 DNA reads as TGTGCCAGCAGCCCGGGACTAGCGGGGGCTAGCTCCTACAATGAGCAGTTCTTC. Amino acids: CASSPGLAGASSYNEQFF.

The rearrangement uses TRBV10-2 and TRBJ1-4; 8 nucleotides line up with TRBD1. CDR3 length: 15 residues. The V gene end was trimmed by 6 bases and the J gene end by 8 bases; junction bases not matched to a gene: 11. CDR1 WSHSY and CDR2 SAAADI come from the germline V gene. The CDR3 is CASSDSGQGGEKLFF. In DNA form, the CDR3 reads TGCGCCAGCAGCGACTCCGGACAGGGTGGCGAAAAACTGTTTTTT.

This chain joins TRBV29-1 and TRBJ1-2, with D perhaps matching TRBD1 (5 bases). In germline, CDR1 is SQVTM, CDR2 ANQGSEA. Trimming pared 6 bases from V and 4 bases from J, leaving 18 bases between. The CDR3 is 14 residues long. CDR3 sequence reads: CSVDVQDSLYGYTF. In DNA, the CDR3 is TGCAGCGTCGACGTACAGGATTCTCTCTATGGCTACACCTTC.

The chain is built from TRBV3-1 (or the pseudogene TRBV3-2) and TRBJ1-1; D is perhaps TRBD1 (6 bases). Trimming took off 1 base at V and 4 bases at J, with 13 bases between the two ends. This CDR3 is 15 amino acids long. Per the germline V gene, CDR1 is LGHDT and CDR2 is YNNKEL (reference sequence). The CDR3 here is CASSQGSGAATEAFF. The CDR3, as DNA: TGTGCCAGCAGCCAAGGGTCAGGGGCGGCCACTGAAGCTTTCTTT.

This clone was detected only a few times. V and J are TRBV19 and TRBJ1-1, with D possibly TRBD1 on 5 matching bases. Trimming shortened V by 5 bases and J by 3 bases, and 16 bases separated the two germline ends. This CDR3 comprises 15 residues. Per the germline V gene, CDR1 is LNHDA and CDR2 is SQIVND (reference sequence). CDR3 residues: CASSGSGIPHTEAFF. The CDR3 coding sequence is TGTGCCAGTAGTGGTTCAGGGATCCCGCACACTGAAGCTTTCTTT.

This rearrangement joins TRBV11-2 to TRBJ1-3, with D perhaps matching TRBD1 (5 bases). The CDR3 is 18 residues long. The germline V gene encodes CDR1 SGHAT and CDR2 FQNNGV. The ends were cut back, 2 bases at V and 1 base at J, with 18 bases in the middle. CDR3 amino acids: CASSLSGQGPGSGNTIYF. Here the CDR3 DNA reads TGTGCCAGCAGCTTAAGTGGGCAGGGTCCCGGATCTGGAAACACCATATATTTT.

The rearrangement joins TRBV11-3 to TRBJ2-1, with 8 nucleotides matching TRBD2. The CDR3 loop spans 13 amino acids. The V gene's germline CDR1 is SGHNT and CDR2 YENEEA. V lost 3 bases to trimming and J lost 8 bases; unmatched junction nucleotides: 3. The CDR3 reads CASSFGGGYEQFF. DNA for the CDR3: TGTGCCAGCAGCTTCGGCGGGGGGTATGAGCAGTTCTTC.

V usage is TRBV28 and J usage is TRBJ1-5; D perhaps matches TRBD1 (6 bases). The V end was cut by 6 bases, the J end by 4 bases, with 13 bases between. The germline gives CDR1 MDHEN, CDR2 SYDVKM. CDR3 length equals 14 residues. The CDR3 DNA follows: TGTGCCAGCAGCCGGGACACTTGGAATCAGCCCCAGCATTTT. This gives the protein CASSRDTWNQPQHF.

The chain uses TRBV27 and TRBJ1-2, with a tentative D call TRBD1 (5 bases). Trimming removed 3 bases from V and 8 bases from J, with 19 bases in between. The CDR3 is made up of 15 amino acids. CDR1 is MNHEY and CDR2 is SMNVEV in the germline V gene (reference sequence). CDR3 bases: TGTGCCAGCAGTTTTTCGGGTCAGGGTGGCCTCGGCTACACCTTC. Protein sequence: CASSFSGQGGLGYTF.